The sequence of this TCR beta chain was determined in a study of human T cells and chemical hapten exposure (dated by TCRdb to about 2021). Regarding the research as a whole: The libraries were sequenced as a pool, and the TCR yield per sample differed mostly because of small variations in library volumes within the pool. Peripheral blood TCR repertoire changes were tracked in vivo in alopecia patients during primary and secondary sensitization to the hapten diphenylcyclopropenone (DPC). Both TCR alpha and TCR beta chains were sequenced from each blood RNA sample. What the work shows at the level of the full study, not this receptor alone: The number of TCRs above 1 in 1000 frequency did not change with DPC sensitization; there was no evidence of global repertoire structure alterations. After repeated subsampling, changes were observed in the strength of the expansion versus patch-test correlation and in the threshold at which the correlation became significant.

Library method: 5' RACE. The reads were generated on an Illumina MiSeq. During library preparation, unique molecular identifiers were attached to individual cDNA molecules so that TCRs could be counted in a quantitative, reproducible way. As for the authors' bioinformatics: Samples had a median of about 90,000 TCRs, with a range from about 23,224 to 750,000. V, J and CDR3 annotation of the TCR reads was carried out using the Decombinator software suite. To make PS versus PT1 abundance plots, every sample was subsampled to the same number of TCRs (28,000). Expanded TCRs were defined as absent before sensitization and observed at least eight times at the 2-week time point. The public reads were reprocessed in TCRdb via fastp at Q25 and MiXCR, keeping in-frame beta chains. Rows merge per CDR3 protein into single entries with the most common DNA and genes. V and J calls and clone size were set by TCRdb, not the authors. This sample comprises about 81,000 distinct CDR3 sequences, 6% to 8.5% of them detected only once. The ten largest clonotypes hold approximately 2.5% of the sample.

This clonotype was recorded many times. Which antigen it targets is not known. Per-base qualities were not stored, and no clone one base away is much larger. Germline trimming amounts to 3 bases on V and 6 bases on J, with 13 as the count of junction bases outside the gene matches. According to the germline V gene (reference sequence), CDR1 reads DFQATT and CDR2 reads SNEGSKA. The cysteine opens and the phenylalanine closes a CDR3 of 16 amino acids. The only DNA kept is the CDR3, 48 bases in frame from the first base. Total RNA was isolated from unfractionated whole blood collected in Tempus Blood RNA tubes. As TCR sequencing controls, five healthy volunteers were used, with blood taken at day 0, 2 weeks and 6 weeks.

The clonotype comes from a male donor in good health. The sequence is built from TRBV20-1 and TRBJ2-1; the central 8 bases match TRBD2. At the DNA level, the sequence is TGCAGTGCTAGCCCCTTGAGGCGGGAGGTTTTCAATGAGCAGTTCTTC. This gives the protein CSASPLRREVFNEQFF.